The 30 T cell receptor beta chains reported below all come from one sample, sequenced in a study of blood T cell repertoires in COVID-19. Only in-frame clones appear in the TCRdb table, and some are missing; sequencing was by immunoSEQ multiplex PCR. The top ten hold 1.5% to 2% of the sample, which has under 200,000 clones, almost 90% seen once. Sequencing was carried out using peripheral blood. The receptors originated from a man in his late teens or twenties with active or convalescent COVID-19.

The chain has TRBV6-6 and TRBJ2-5; tentatively, D is TRBD2 (6 bases). Trimming cost V 5 bases and J 3 bases, with 13 bases left between them. CDR1 and CDR2 (germline): MNHNY, SVGAGI (reference sequence). The CDR3 runs to 14 residues. As DNA, the CDR3 is TGTGCCAGCAGTCGTGGGACTCCCAAAGAGACCCAGTACTTC. Translating it yields CASSRGTPKETQYF.

This chain uses TRBV11-1 with TRBJ1-4; TRBD1 agrees at 9 bases. CDR3 length: 14 amino acids. CDR1 is SGHAT, CDR2 FQDESV, per germline (reference sequence). The J segment lost 5 bases and the V segment lost 5 bases, leaving 3 bases of the junction unmatched. The CDR3 nucleotides are TGTGCCAGCAGCGCCGGACAGGGGAATGAAAAACTGTTTTTT. Residues: CASSAGQGNEKLFF.

This sequence joins TRBV9 and TRBJ2-7, with D perhaps TRBD1 (6 bases). Trimming pared 1 base from V and 0 bases from J, leaving 8 bases between. The CDR3 loop spans 14 amino acids. CDR1 is SGDLS, CDR2 YYNGEE, per germline. The CDR3 loop reads CASSVTGTSYEQYF. For the CDR3, the DNA is TGTGCCAGCAGCGTAACAGGGACCTCCTACGAGCAGTACTTC.

V is TRBV5-4 and J is TRBJ1-2, with 8 bases identical to TRBD1. The CDR3 loop spans 16 amino acids. Germline V gene lookup returns CDR1 SGHNT and CDR2 YYREEE (reference sequence). V was clipped by 4 bases and J by 4 bases; unmatched bases: 12. The CDR3 region has the DNA TGTGCCAGCAGCCCATCCGGACAGGGTGGGGTCTATGGCTACACCTTC. Translated, it gives CASSPSGQGGVYGYTF. Complete variable domain (other parts from reference TRBV5-4 and TRBJ1-2): ETGVTQSPTHLIKTRGQQVTLRCSSQSGHNTVSWYQQALGQGPQFIFQYYREEENGRGNFPPRFSGLQFPNYSSELNVNALELDDSALYLCASSPSGQGGVYGYTFGSGTRLTVV.

A remark on this clone: One end of the junction does not line up with germline, which may come from a read error. This sample also contains other DNA sequences that code for the same CDR3. The chain has TRBV7-3 and TRBJ2-2, with 12 bases matching TRBD2. The CDR3 contains 16 residues. Germline loops: CDR1 SGHTA, CDR2 FQGTGA. The CDR3 nucleotides read TGTGCCAGCAGCCCGACTAGCGGGAGTGTCACCGGGGAACTGTTTTTT. Its translation: CASSPTSGSVTGELFF.

The chain carries TRBV2 and TRBJ2-7; D gene unclear. Germline lookup yields CDR1 SNHLY and CDR2 FYNNEI. The CDR3 spans 13 residues. Trimming removed 2 bases from V and 0 bases from J, with 5 bases in between. The CDR3 here is CASSEPYSYEQYF. DNA for the CDR3: TGTGCCAGCAGTGAACCCTACTCCTACGAGCAGTACTTC.

V usage is TRBV6-5 and J usage is TRBJ1-1; TRBD1 aligns across 9 bases. This CDR3 comprises 15 residues. Germline CDR1 reads MNHEY; CDR2 reads SVGAGI. With V trimmed by 0 bases and J by 4 bases, 3 bases remained unmatched. The CDR3 loop reads CASSYSTGGATEAFF. As DNA, the CDR3 is TGTGCCAGCAGTTACTCTACAGGGGGCGCCACTGAAGCTTTCTTT.

The V call is TRBV9, the J call TRBJ1-2, with TRBD1 matching 7 bases. Looked up from germline, CDR1 is SGDLS and CDR2 is YYNGEE. V lost 3 bases and J lost 4; bases outside the gene matches: 3. The CDR3 runs 13 residues. Here the CDR3 DNA reads TGTGCCAGCAGCGACAGGGGAGCCTATGGCTACACCTTC. This encodes CASSDRGAYGYTF.

The V and J genes are TRBV3-1 (or the pseudogene TRBV3-2) and TRBJ1-2; unclear D gene. V gave up 0 bases and J gave up 4 bases, with 9 bases separating them. This CDR3 has 14 residues. The germline V gene has CDR1 LGHDT and CDR2 YNNKEL (reference sequence). CDR3 sequence reads: CASSQDEGSYGYTF. The CDR3 DNA follows: TGTGCCAGCAGCCAAGACGAGGGATCCTATGGCTACACCTTC.

The chain links TRBV29-1 to TRBJ2-2; the match to TRBD2 covers 8 bases. Per the germline V gene, CDR1 is SQVTM and CDR2 is ANQGSEA. The CDR3 has 14 amino acids. Losses at the gene ends were 3 bases for V and 0 bases for J; bases not matched to a gene: 0. The CDR3 nucleotides read TGCAGCGTTGACGGGGGGGCGAACACCGGGGAGCTGTTTTTT. It yields the protein CSVDGGANTGELFF.

In this sample, this clone turned up once. The chain couples TRBV7-2 to TRBJ2-1; 9 bases match TRBD2. Trimming took 3 bases from V and 9 from J; bases not matched to a gene: 6. The germline gives CDR1 SGHTA, CDR2 FQGNSA. The CDR3 runs to 14 residues. The DNA of the CDR3 is TGTGCCAGCAGCTTGGGGCTAGCGGGAATTGAGCAGTTCTTC. It yields the protein CASSLGLAGIEQFF.

CDR3 amino acids: CASSLEPGRSYNEQFF. CDR3 nucleotides: TGCGCCAGCAGCTTGGAGCCAGGCCGCTCCTACAATGAGCAGTTCTTC. This chain joins TRBV5-1 and TRBJ2-1; D not certain. The V end lost 0 bases, the J end lost 0 bases, and 10 bases lay between the germline ends. Germline V CDR1 and CDR2: SGHRS, YFSETQ. This CDR3 is 16 amino acids long.

The chain combines TRBV30 with TRBJ2-5; weak D call: TRBD1 (6 bases). Germline loops: CDR1 GTSNPN, CDR2 SVGIG (reference sequence). CDR3 length: 15 residues. The ends were cut back, 3 bases at V and 5 bases at J, with 19 bases in the middle. The CDR3 DNA is TGTGCCTGGAGCCAGGATCAGGGGATGGGGGAGACCCAGTACTTC. Protein sequence: CAWSQDQGMGETQYF.

The count of this clone is one. This chain links TRBV7-9 with TRBJ1-4, with 8 bases fitting TRBD1. J gave up 10 bases and V 4 bases, and 14 bases lay outside the gene matches. Germline V gene sequence: CDR1 SEHNR, CDR2 FQNEAQ (reference sequence). The CDR3 has 16 residues. In DNA, the CDR3 is TGTGCCAGCAGCTCAGCAGCCGGGACAGGTCGTCGAAAACTGTTTTTT. Amino acids: CASSSAAGTGRRKLFF. The whole variable domain, filled in from reference TRBV7-9 and TRBJ1-4, reads DTGVSQNPRHKITKRGQNVTFRCDPISEHNRLYWYRQTLGQGPEFLTYFQNEAQLEKSRLLSDRFSAERPKGSFSTLEIQRTEQGDSAMYLCASSSAAGTGRRKLFFGSGTQLSVL.

The chain links TRBV7-2 to TRBJ1-2; no firm D call. Germline assignment: CDR1 SGHTA and CDR2 FQGNSA. V was clipped by 2 bases and J by 5 bases, with 15 bases between them. This CDR3 spans 15 amino acids. The CDR3 DNA reads TGTGCCAGCAGCTTAATTTGGCGGAGCCAGTATGGCTACACCTTC. It yields the protein CASSLIWRSQYGYTF.

The chain links TRBV11-3 to TRBJ2-1; 15 nucleotides agree with TRBD2. CDR3 length: 19 amino acids. The germline gives CDR1 SGHNT, CDR2 YENEEA. V lost 5 bases, J lost 3 bases, and 11 bases stayed unmatched. The CDR3 here is CASSPTWTSGRAGYNEQFF. The CDR3 nucleotides are TGTGCCAGCAGCCCCACCTGGACTAGCGGGAGGGCCGGCTACAATGAGCAGTTCTTC.

This clone has a handful of counts. The chain employs TRBV7-9 and TRBJ1-3; no reliable D call. This CDR3 spans 15 amino acids. Trimming stripped 0 bases from V and 1 base from J, with 7 bases between. Germline V gene lookup returns CDR1 SEHNR and CDR2 FQNEAQ (reference sequence). For the CDR3, the DNA is TGTGCCAGCAGCTTAGCTTTGACATCTGGAAACACCATATATTTT. Protein sequence: CASSLALTSGNTIYF.

The rearrangement joins TRBV15 to TRBJ2-5, with TRBD2 matching over 7 bases. Trimming cost V 5 bases and J 5 bases; bases outside gene matches: 11. The CDR3 has 15 amino acids. Germline V lookup: CDR1 LNHNV, CDR2 YYDKDF (reference sequence). CDR3 sequence (DNA): TGTGCCACCAGCGTAAAGGCGGGAGTTTGGGAGACCCAGTACTTC. Translated, it gives CATSVKAGVWETQYF.

The chain combines TRBV3-1 (or the pseudogene TRBV3-2) with TRBJ1-6, with D uncertain. This CDR3 is built from 17 residues. The V and J ends lost 3 bases and 0 bases respectively, with 12 bases between them. Germline V lookup: CDR1 LGHDT, CDR2 YNNKEL (reference sequence). The CDR3, as DNA: TGTGCCAGCAGCCAGGGGAGCAGGAGCTCCTATAATTCACCCCTCCACTTT. This gives the protein CASSQGSRSSYNSPLHF.

This clone was observed a single time. The gene calls are TRBV6-6 and TRBJ1-5; 9 bases align to TRBD1. The CDR3 runs to 14 residues. The trim removed 2 bases at V and 7 bases at J, leaving 3 bases unmatched. Looked up from germline, CDR1 is MNHNY and CDR2 is SVGAGI (reference sequence). CDR3 nucleotide sequence: TGTGCCAGCAGTTACCGGGACAGGGAGCAGCCCCAGCATTTT. It codes for CASSYRDREQPQHF.

This rearrangement joins TRBV9 to TRBJ2-1; TRBD2 matches at 9 bases. The junction had 7 bases not matched to a gene; V was cut back by 0 bases and J by 6 bases. The CDR3 has 16 amino acids. The germline gives CDR1 SGDLS, CDR2 YYNGEE. CDR3 in DNA: TGTGCCAGCAGCGTAGATGCGGGAGGGCCGTTCAATGAGCAGTTCTTC. This encodes CASSVDAGGPFNEQFF.

The CDR3 spells CASSLGGGHYNEQFF. The CDR3 bases are TGTGCCAGCAGCCTAGGCGGGGGGCACTACAATGAGCAGTTCTTC. The genes are TRBV7-9 and TRBJ2-1, with 8 bases aligning to TRBD2. The CDR3 is 15 residues long. Trimming at V came to 5 bases and at J to 3 bases, leaving 6 bases not matched to a gene. Germline CDR1 and CDR2: SEHNR and FQNEAQ (reference sequence).

V and J are TRBV6-5 and TRBJ2-7; TRBD1 matches at 10 bases. CDR1 is MNHEY, CDR2 SVGAGI, per germline. The junction had 6 bases not matched to a gene; V was cut back by 8 bases and J by 2 bases. The CDR3 is 14 amino acids. The CDR3 nucleotides read TGTGCCAGCGGGGGACAGGGGATTCCCTACGAGCAGTACTTC. Amino acid sequence: CASGGQGIPYEQYF.

This clone was observed a handful of times. The sample has other DNA sequences that encode this CDR3 too. V is TRBV7-2 and J is TRBJ1-1; 9 bases agree with TRBD1. V was pared by 5 bases and J by 5 bases, with 3 bases of the junction left unmatched. The CDR3 is made up of 13 amino acids. From germline, CDR1 is SGHTA and CDR2 FQGNSA. The CDR3 coding sequence is TGTGCCAGCAGCCTTGACAGGGGGACTGAAGCTTTCTTT. Its translation is CASSLDRGTEAFF.

The chain employs TRBV7-8 and TRBJ1-5; no reliable D call. Germline V lookup: CDR1 SGHVS, CDR2 FQNEAQ. V was shortened by 2 bases and J by 1 base, with 9 bases between the two germline ends. The CDR3 runs to 15 residues. The CDR3, as DNA: TGTGCCAGCAGCTTAAGCGACGGGAGCAATCAGCCCCAGCATTTT. Its protein is CASSLSDGSNQPQHF.

The chain couples TRBV30 to TRBJ2-7, with 14 bases lining up with TRBD2. The CDR3 sequence is 15 residues long. V shed 3 bases, J shed 6 bases, and the junction held 7 bases outside the gene matches. The germline gives CDR1 GTSNPN, CDR2 SVGIG (reference sequence). In DNA, the CDR3 is TGTGCCTGGAGAGGACTAGCGGGAGGACTCGTCGAGCAGTACTTC. Translated: CAWRGLAGGLVEQYF.

The CDR3 region is CAWSVRGDNQPQHF. The CDR3 bases are TGTGCCTGGAGTGTACGAGGAGACAATCAGCCCCAGCATTTT. The genes are TRBV30 and TRBJ1-5; the D is unclear. The CDR3 is 14 amino acids. The V end lost 0 bases, the J end lost 3 bases, and 9 bases lay between the germline ends. Germline CDR1 is GTSNPN and CDR2 is SVGIG (reference sequence).

The rearrangement uses TRBV5-5 and TRBJ2-5, with D unclear. CDR1 is SGHKS and CDR2 is YYEKEE in the germline V gene (reference sequence). This CDR3 is 13 amino acids long. Trimming pared 0 bases from V and 5 bases from J, leaving 8 bases between. The CDR3 DNA reads TGTGCCAGCAGCTTGGATGTCGGGGAGACCCAGTACTTC. It codes for CASSLDVGETQYF.

As concerns this clone: A read error may produce the germline difference seen at one junction end. CDR3 coding DNA: TGTGCCAGCAGCTTAGTGGGGACAGCCGGCTTT. Encoded protein: CASSLVGTAGF. V usage is TRBV7-9 and J usage is TRBJ1-1; 7 positions agree with TRBD1. Germline CDR1 is SEHNR and CDR2 is FQNEAQ (reference sequence). The CDR3 loop spans 11 amino acids.

The chain employs TRBV7-9 and TRBJ1-2, with TRBD1 matching over 7 bases. V was pared by 1 base and J by 3 bases, with 8 bases of the junction left unmatched. Germline CDR1 is SEHNR and CDR2 is FQNEAQ (reference sequence). The CDR3 is 16 amino acids. CDR3 coding DNA: TGTGCCAGCAGCTTAGAATCTAGGGACAGTTACTATGGCTACACCTTC. Protein: CASSLESRDSYYGYTF.